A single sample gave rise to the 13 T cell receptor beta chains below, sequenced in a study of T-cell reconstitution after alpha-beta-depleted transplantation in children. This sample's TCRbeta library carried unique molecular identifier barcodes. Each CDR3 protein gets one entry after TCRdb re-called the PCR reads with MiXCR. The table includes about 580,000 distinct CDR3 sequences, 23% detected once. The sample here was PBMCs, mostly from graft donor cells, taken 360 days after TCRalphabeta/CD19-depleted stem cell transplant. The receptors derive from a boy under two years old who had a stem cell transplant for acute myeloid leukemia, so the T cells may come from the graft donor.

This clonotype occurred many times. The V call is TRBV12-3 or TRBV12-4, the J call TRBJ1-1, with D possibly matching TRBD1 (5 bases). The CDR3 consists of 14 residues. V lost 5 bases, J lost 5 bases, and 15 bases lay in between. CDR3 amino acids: CASSPTFEGTEAFF. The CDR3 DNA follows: TGTGCCAGCAGTCCCACATTTGAGGGGACTGAAGCTTTCTTT.

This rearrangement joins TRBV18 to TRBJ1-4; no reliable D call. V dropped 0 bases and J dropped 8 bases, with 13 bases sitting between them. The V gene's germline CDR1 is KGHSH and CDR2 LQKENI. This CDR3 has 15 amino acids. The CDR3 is CASSPPVEVGEKLFF. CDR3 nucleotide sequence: TGTGCCAGCTCACCACCTGTAGAGGTGGGCGAAAAACTGTTTTTT. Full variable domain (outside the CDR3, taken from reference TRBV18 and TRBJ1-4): NAGVMQNPRHLVRRRGQEARLRCSPMKGHSHVYWYRQLPEEGLKFMVYLQKENIIDESGMPKERFSAEFPKEGPSILRIQQVVRGDSAAYFCASSPPVEVGEKLFFGSGTQLSVL.

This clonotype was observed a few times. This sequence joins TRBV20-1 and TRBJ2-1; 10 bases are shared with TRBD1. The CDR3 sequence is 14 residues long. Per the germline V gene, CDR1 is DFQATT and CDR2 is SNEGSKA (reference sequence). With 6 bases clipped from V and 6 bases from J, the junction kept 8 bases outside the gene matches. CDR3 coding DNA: TGCAGTGCCCTCCGGGACAGGGGATTCAATGAGCAGTTCTTC. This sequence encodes CSALRDRGFNEQFF.

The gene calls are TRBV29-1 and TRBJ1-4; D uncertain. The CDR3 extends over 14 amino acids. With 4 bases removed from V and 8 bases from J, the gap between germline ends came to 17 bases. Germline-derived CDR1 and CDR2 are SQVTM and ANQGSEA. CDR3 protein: CSVVIRGPREKLFF. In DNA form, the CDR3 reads TGCAGCGTTGTGATTCGCGGTCCGAGGGAAAAACTGTTTTTT. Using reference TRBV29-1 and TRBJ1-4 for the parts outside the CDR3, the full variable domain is SAVISQKPSRDICQRGTSLTIQCQVDSQVTMMFWYRQQPGQSLTLIATANQGSEATYESGFVIDKFPISRPNLTFSTLTVSNMSPEDSSIYLCSVVIRGPREKLFFGSGTQLSVL.

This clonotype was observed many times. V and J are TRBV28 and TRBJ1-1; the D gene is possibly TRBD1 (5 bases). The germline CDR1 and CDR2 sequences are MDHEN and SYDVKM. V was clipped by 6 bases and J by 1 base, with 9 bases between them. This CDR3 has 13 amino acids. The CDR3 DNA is TGTGCCAGCAGGGTACAGGCGAACACTGAAGCTTTCTTT. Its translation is CASRVQANTEAFF.

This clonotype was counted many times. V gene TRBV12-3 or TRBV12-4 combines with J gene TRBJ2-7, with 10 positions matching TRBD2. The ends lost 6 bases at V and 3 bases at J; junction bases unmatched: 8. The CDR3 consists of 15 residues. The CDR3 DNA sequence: TGTGCCAGCAGCACAAGCGGGGGGGACATCTACGAGCAGTACTTC. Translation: CASSTSGGDIYEQYF.

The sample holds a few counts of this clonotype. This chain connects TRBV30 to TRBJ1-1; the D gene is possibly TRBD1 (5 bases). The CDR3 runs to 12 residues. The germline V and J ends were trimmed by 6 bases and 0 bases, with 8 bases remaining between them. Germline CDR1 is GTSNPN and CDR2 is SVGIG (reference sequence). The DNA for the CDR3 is TGTGCCTGCAACAGGCTGAACACTGAAGCTTTCTTT. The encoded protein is CACNRLNTEAFF.

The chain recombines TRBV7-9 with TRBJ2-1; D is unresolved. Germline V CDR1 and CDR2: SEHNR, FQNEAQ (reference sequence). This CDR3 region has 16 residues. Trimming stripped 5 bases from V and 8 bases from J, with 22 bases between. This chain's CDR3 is CASSRLDHPRPHEQFF. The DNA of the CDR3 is TGTGCCAGCAGCCGACTGGACCACCCTCGCCCGCATGAGCAGTTCTTC.

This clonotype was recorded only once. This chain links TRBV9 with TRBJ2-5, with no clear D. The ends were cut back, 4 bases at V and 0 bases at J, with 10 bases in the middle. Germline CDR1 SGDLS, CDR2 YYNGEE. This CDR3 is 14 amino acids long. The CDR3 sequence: CASSPRPYQETQYF. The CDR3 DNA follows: TGTGCCAGCAGCCCCCGTCCGTACCAAGAGACCCAGTACTTC.

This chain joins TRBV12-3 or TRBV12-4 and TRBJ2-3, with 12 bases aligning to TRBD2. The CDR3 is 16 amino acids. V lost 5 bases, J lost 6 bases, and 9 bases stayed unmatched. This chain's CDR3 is CASSPRLAGARDTQYF. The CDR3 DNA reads TGTGCCAGCAGTCCCCGACTAGCGGGGGCGAGGGATACGCAGTATTTT.

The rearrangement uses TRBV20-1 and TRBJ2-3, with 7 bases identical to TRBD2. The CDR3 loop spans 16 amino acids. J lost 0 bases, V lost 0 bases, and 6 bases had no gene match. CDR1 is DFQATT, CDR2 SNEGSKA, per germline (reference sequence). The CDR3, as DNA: TGCAGTGCTAGAGATATGCAGCGGGGAAGCACAGATACGCAGTATTTT. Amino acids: CSARDMQRGSTDTQYF.

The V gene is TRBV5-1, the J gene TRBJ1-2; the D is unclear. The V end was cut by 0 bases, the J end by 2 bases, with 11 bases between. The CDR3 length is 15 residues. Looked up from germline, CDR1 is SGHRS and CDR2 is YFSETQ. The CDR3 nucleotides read TGCGCCAGCAGCTTGGAAGGACCGGTAAACTATGGCTACACCTTC. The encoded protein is CASSLEGPVNYGYTF. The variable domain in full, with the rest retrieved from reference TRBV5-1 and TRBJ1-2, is KAGVTQTPRYLIKTRGQQVTLSCSPISGHRSVSWYQQTPGQGLQFLFEYFSETQRNKGNFPGRFSGRQFSNSRSEMNVSTLELGDSALYLCASSLEGPVNYGYTFGSGTRLTVV.

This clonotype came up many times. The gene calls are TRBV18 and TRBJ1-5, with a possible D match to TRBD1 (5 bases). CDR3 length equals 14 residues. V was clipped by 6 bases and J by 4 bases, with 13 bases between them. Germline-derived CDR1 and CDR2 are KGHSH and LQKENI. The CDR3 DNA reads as TGTGCCAGCTCGGTAACAGGCGCGAATCAGCCCCAGCATTTT. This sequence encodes CASSVTGANQPQHF.